This T cell receptor beta chain derives from a study of breast tumors, draining lymph nodes, adjacent tissues. Study observations and caveats: Tumors had less TCR diversity than lymph nodes, more than nontumor tissue.

A word on this clonotype: Its antigen remains unidentified.

CDR3 length: 15 residues. V shed 5 bases, J shed 6 bases, and the junction held 7 bases outside the gene matches. The germline V gene has CDR1 MNHEY and CDR2 SVGEGT. TCRdb redid the calling of the multiplex PCR reads with MiXCR, one entry per CDR3 protein. The sample has approximately 150,000 distinct CDR3 sequences, about 34% seen once. Samples came from axillary lymph nodes draining the breast cancer. The rearrangement links TRBV6-2 or TRBV6-3 to TRBJ1-6, with 7 nucleotides matching TRBD1. The sequence was obtained from a female donor with breast cancer. Some clones in this sample may be carry-over from other donors' samples. The sequenced material came from axillary lymph node tissue. Written as DNA, the CDR3 is TGTGCCAGCAGTGCCCGGGGGGACAGTAATTCACCCCTCCACTTT. Encoded protein: CASSARGDSNSPLHF.